This T cell receptor beta chain stems from a study of beta chain features in type 1 diabetes. Points from the study as a whole: Among all four CD4+ subsets, Type 1 diabetes patients had TCRB CDR3s that were moderately but significantly shorter. Fewer junction insertions and more nucleotide deletions appeared in type 1 diabetes patients.

By way of CD45RO/CCR7/CD25/CD127/CD95/CD27, the CD4+ regulatory, stem cell-like memory, central memory and naive cells were sorted. Of the isolated RNA, all was reverse transcribed, and so the sequenced material was expressed TCRB transcripts. Using immunoSEQ multiplex PCR, the repertoire was profiled, and TCRdb retains in-frame clones only, with some absent. Seen here are hundreds of thousands of clones, roughly 13% observed once, and the top ten hold 0.03% to 0.04%. Germline loops: CDR1 SGHTA, CDR2 FQGNSA. CDR3 size: 14 residues. Losses at the gene ends were 1 base for V and 4 bases for J; bases not matched to a gene: 3. A note on this clone: Its target is unknown. Other DNA sequences in the same sample also yield this CDR3.

This sequence joins TRBV7-2 and TRBJ2-7; 8 nucleotides align to TRBD1. This sequence originates from a man between 18 and 29 years old with type 1 diabetes. The specimen sequenced was naive CD4+ T cells from blood. Written as DNA, the CDR3 is TGTGCCAGCAGCTTAGGACAGGGGTTATACGAGCAGTACTTC. Amino acids: CASSLGQGLYEQYF.